This is a list of T cell receptor beta chains from one sample in a study of vaccination effects on CD4 cells after COVID-19. These TCRs are of unknown antigen specificity. Generated by immunoSEQ multiplex PCR, the TCRdb table keeps only in-frame clones and is missing some. Among about 27,000 clones, 83% were seen once, and the ten largest hold 1.4% to 1.5%. The source was CD4+ T cells from PBMCs cultured with HCoV-NL63 spike peptides, collected after COVID-19 vaccination. These receptors all come from a human donor who received a COVID-19 vaccine. Some clones in this sample may be carry-over from other donors' samples. CDR3s leave out the opening cysteine and the closing phenylalanine or tryptophan.

J | V | CDR3
TRBJ2-2 | TRBV7-7 | ASSLSGGWELF
TRBJ2-1 | TRBV5-1 | ASSPQGVFMVNEQF
TRBJ2-2 | TRBV5-1 | ASRDPGRSTGELF
TRBJ1-6 | TRBV7-2 | ASSLVPRTGGWSPLH
TRBJ1-6 | TRBV6-5 | ASSRDRGNSPLH
TRBJ2-2 | TRBV18 | ASSRVVGTGELF
TRBJ1-1 | TRBV7-3 | ASSFAKNTEAF
TRBJ1-4 | TRBV28 | ASSPYTDRGLGPREKLF
TRBJ2-2 | TRBV24-1 | ATSDTGTTGELF
TRBJ2-5 | TRBV6-5 | DQRGRKETQY
TRBJ1-5 | TRBV7-9 | ASSLDPGQPQH
TRBJ2-2 | TRBV3-1/TRBV3-2 | ASSPNAANTGELF
TRBJ1-1 | TRBV30 | ARTSGVLNTEAF
TRBJ1-2 | TRBV6-5 | ASSTSSPVYGYT
TRBJ1-1 | TRBV6-5 | ASRWTANTEAF
TRBJ2-1 | TRBV5-1 | ASSLVLGSGGAHEQF
TRBJ1-4 | TRBV3-1/TRBV3-2 | ASSQDLGGTRTNEKLF
TRBJ1-4 | TRBV4-1 | ASSPLGTRQATNEKLF
TRBJ1-1 | TRBV5-1 | ASTMGQDTEAF
TRBJ2-3 | TRBV24-1 | ATSDYGLSTDTQY
TRBJ2-2 | TRBV5-1 | ASSLYRGLNTGELF
TRBJ2-2 | TRBV7-7 | ASSPDRNTGELF
TRBJ2-1 | TRBV5-6 | ASSRTTSGGNNEQF